This T cell receptor beta chain was sequenced during a study of blood T cell repertoires in COVID-19. With 8 bases removed from V and 4 bases from J, the gap between germline ends came to 11 bases. This CDR3 region has 12 residues. Germline V gives CDR1 PRHDT, CDR2 FYEKMQ (reference sequence). Here immunoSEQ multiplex PCR was the method, and the copy in TCRdb shows in-frame clones only, minus some. The sample holds 20,000 to 30,000 clones, around 90% seen once. The chain is built from TRBV13 and TRBJ1-1, with a weak D call TRBD1 (5 bases). The specimen was peripheral blood. This TCR derives from a man between 70 and 80 years old with active COVID-19. This CDR3 is CASRAGRTEAFF. The CDR3 nucleotides read TGTGCCAGCCGCGCAGGGCGCACTGAAGCTTTCTTT.